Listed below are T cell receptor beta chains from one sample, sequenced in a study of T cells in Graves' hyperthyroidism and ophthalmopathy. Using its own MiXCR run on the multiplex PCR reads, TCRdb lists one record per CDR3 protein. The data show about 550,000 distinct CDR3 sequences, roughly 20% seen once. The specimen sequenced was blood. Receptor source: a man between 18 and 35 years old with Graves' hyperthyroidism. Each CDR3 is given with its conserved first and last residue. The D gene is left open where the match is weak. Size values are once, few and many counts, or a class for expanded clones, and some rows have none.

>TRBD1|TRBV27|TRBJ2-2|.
CASSLGQGFGELFF
TGTGCCAGCAGTCTGGGACAGGGGTTCGGGGAGCTGTTTTTT
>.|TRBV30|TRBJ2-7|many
CAWSVATISYEQYF
TGTGCCTGGAGTGTCGCAACTATATCCTACGAGCAGTACTTC
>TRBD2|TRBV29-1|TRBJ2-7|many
CSVEEPRGGTAYEQYF
TGCAGCGTTGAAGAGCCACGGGGGGGGACGGCCTACGAGCAGTACTTC
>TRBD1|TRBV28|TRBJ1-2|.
CASSFRDRFYGYTF
TGTGCCAGCAGTTTCCGGGACAGGTTCTATGGCTACACCTTC
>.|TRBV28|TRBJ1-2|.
CASSLLAGKVNYGYTF
TGTGCCAGCAGTTTACTGGCAGGGAAAGTTAACTATGGCTACACCTTC
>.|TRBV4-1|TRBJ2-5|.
CASSQGYTKETQYF
TGCGCCAGCAGCCAAGGATACACGAAAGAGACCCAGTACTTC
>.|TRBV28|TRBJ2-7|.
CASSSSADYEQYF
TGTGCCAGCAGTTCTAGCGCGGACTACGAGCAGTACTTC
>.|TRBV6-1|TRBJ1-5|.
CASSEGEANQPQHF
TGTGCCAGCAGCGAGGGGGAGGCCAATCAGCCCCAGCATTTT
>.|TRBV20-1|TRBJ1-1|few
CSASTWRVTEAFF
TGCAGTGCTAGTACATGGAGAGTCACTGAAGCTTTCTTT
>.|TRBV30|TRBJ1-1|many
CAWSPAGSTEAFF
TGTGCCTGGAGTCCGGCGGGGAGCACTGAAGCTTTCTTT
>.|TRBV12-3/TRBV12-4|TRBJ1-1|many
CASSLGQGPGTEAFF
TGTGCCAGCAGTTTAGGGCAGGGGCCAGGGACTGAAGCTTTCTTT
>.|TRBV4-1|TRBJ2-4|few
CASSQVRVKNIQYF
TGCGCCAGCAGCCAAGTCAGGGTGAAAAACATTCAGTACTTC
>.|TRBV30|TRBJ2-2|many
CAWAGTELFF
TGTGCCTGGGCCGGGACAGAGCTGTTTTTT
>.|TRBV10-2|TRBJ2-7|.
CASSEWRPSAGEQYF
TGCGCCAGCAGTGAATGGAGGCCTTCGGCGGGGGAGCAGTACTTC
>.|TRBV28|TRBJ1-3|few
CASSWGRISGNTIYF
TGTGCCAGCAGCTGGGGACGGATCTCTGGAAACACCATATATTTT
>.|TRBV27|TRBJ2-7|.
CASSLKLRQKSSYEQYF
TGTGCCAGCAGTTTAAAATTGCGGCAGAAGAGCTCCTACGAGCAGTACTTC
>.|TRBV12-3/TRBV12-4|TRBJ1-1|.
CASSLGHKNTEAFF
TGTGCCAGCAGTTTAGGACACAAGAACACTGAAGCTTTCTTT
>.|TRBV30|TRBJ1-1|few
CAWSAGLRTISGKGAEAFF
TGTGCCTGGAGTGCAGGGCTCCGTACTATATCAGGGAAGGGGGCTGAAGCTTTCTTT
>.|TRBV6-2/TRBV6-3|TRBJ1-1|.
CASSRGPWDTEAFF
TGTGCCAGCAGCCGTGGTCCTTGGGACACTGAAGCTTTCTTT
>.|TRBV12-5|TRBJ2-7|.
CASGLWGAWAYEQYF
TGTGCTAGTGGTTTGTGGGGGGCTTGGGCCTACGAGCAGTACTTC
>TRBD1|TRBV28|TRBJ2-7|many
CASRARGTGSYEQYF
TGTGCCAGCAGGGCCCGGGGGACAGGCTCCTACGAGCAGTACTTC
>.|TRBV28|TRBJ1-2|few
CASSPRDWGYGYTF
TGTGCCAGCAGTCCGCGGGACTGGGGCTATGGCTACACCTTC
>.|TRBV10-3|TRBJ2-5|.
CAISESGRHTGETQYF
TGTGCCATCAGTGAGTCGGGGCGCCACACGGGAGAGACCCAGTACTTC
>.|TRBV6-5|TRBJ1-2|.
CASSYDGGGGADYGYTF
TGTGCCAGCAGTTACGACGGCGGGGGAGGCGCGGACTATGGCTACACCTTC
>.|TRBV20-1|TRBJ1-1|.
CSASKGPALNTEAFF
TGCAGTGCTAGTAAAGGTCCTGCCCTGAACACTGAAGCTTTCTTT
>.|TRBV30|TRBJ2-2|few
CAWSVRPKRELFF
TGTGCCTGGAGTGTACGCCCCAAGCGGGAGCTGTTTTTT
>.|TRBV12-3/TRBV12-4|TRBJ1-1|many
CATTGGSTEAFF
TGCGCCACAACGGGGGGAAGTACTGAAGCTTTCTTT
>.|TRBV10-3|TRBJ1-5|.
CAISEWGASNQPQHF
TGTGCCATCAGTGAATGGGGGGCTAGCAATCAGCCCCAGCATTTT
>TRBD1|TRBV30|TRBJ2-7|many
CAWNMGQLGSYEQYF
TGTGCCTGGAACATGGGACAGTTGGGCTCCTACGAGCAGTACTTC
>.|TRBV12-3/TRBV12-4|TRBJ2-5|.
CASSSLHETQYF
TGTGCCAGCAGTTCATTGCACGAGACCCAGTACTTC
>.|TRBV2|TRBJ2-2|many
CASSEGHHYTGELFF
TGTGCCAGCAGTGAAGGGCACCATTACACCGGGGAGCTGTTTTTT
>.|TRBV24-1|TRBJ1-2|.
CATLGDYGYTF
TGTGCCACCCTTGGAGACTATGGCTACACCTTC
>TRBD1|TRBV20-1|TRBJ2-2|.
CSASAPPGQRAGELFF
TGCAGTGCTAGCGCCCCGCCGGGACAGAGGGCTGGGGAGCTGTTTTTT
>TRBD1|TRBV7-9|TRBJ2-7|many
CASSNDRAYEQYF
TGTGCCAGCAGCAACGACAGGGCGTACGAGCAGTACTTC
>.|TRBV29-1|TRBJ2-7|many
CSALRDPSYEQYF
TGCAGCGCCTTACGTGACCCATCCTACGAGCAGTACTTC
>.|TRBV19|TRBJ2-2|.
CASSIGRPATGELFF
TGTGCCAGTAGTATAGGACGCCCAGCCACCGGGGAGCTGTTTTTT
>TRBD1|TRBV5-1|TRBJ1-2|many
CASSLAPGGEGYTF
TGCGCCAGCAGCTTGGCCCCAGGGGGCGAAGGCTACACCTTC
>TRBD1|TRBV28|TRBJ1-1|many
CASNSDRVNTEAFF
TGTGCCAGCAATTCCGACAGGGTCAACACTGAAGCTTTCTTT
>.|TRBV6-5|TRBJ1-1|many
CASSYSGTLNTEAFF
TGTGCCAGCAGTTACTCAGGCACCTTAAACACTGAAGCTTTCTTT
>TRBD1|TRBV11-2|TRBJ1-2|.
CASSLDPTGGDGYTF
TGTGCCAGCAGCTTAGATCCCACAGGGGGGGATGGCTACACCTTC
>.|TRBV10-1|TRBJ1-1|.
CASSDSGLSTEAFF
TGCGCCAGCAGTGATTCGGGGTTGAGCACTGAAGCTTTCTTT
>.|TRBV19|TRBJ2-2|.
CASTTRHNTGELFF
TGTGCCAGTACGACACGCCATAACACCGGGGAGCTGTTTTTT
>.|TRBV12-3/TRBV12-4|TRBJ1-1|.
CASSITSEAFF
TGTGCCAGCAGCATTACCTCCGAAGCTTTCTTT